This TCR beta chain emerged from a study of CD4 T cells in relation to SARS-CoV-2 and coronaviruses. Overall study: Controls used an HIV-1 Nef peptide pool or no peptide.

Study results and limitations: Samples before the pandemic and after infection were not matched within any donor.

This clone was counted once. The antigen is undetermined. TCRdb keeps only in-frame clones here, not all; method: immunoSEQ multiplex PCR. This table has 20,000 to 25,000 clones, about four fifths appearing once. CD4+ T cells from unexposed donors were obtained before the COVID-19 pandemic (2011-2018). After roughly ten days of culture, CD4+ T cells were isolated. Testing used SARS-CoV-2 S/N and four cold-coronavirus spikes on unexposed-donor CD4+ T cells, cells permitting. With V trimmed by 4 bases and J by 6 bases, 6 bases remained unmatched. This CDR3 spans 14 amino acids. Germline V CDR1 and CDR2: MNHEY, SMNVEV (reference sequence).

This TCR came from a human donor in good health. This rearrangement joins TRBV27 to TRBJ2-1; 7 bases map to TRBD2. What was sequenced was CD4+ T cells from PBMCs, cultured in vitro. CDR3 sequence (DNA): TGTGCCAGCAGTTGGTCGGGAGGTTCCAATGAGCAGTTCTTC. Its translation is CASSWSGGSNEQFF.